A single sample is the source of the 15 T cell receptor beta chains below, sequenced in a study of shared clonotypes between healthy human individuals. TCRdb keeps only in-frame clones here, not all; method: immunoSEQ multiplex PCR. The data hold 2 million to 2.5 million clones, with over 85% observed a single time. Sequencing used naive CD4+ T cells sorted from blood. Subset specified: CD45RA+ positively selected. The receptor set was obtained from a young man in good health.

This chain joins TRBV30 and TRBJ2-7; the D call may be TRBD1 or TRBD2 (6 bases each). The CDR3 has 14 residues. V was cut by 0 bases and J by 3 bases, with 12 bases left in between. From germline, CDR1 is GTSNPN and CDR2 SVGIG (reference sequence). The CDR3 DNA sequence: TGTGCCTGGAGTGTACGGAGGGGGGACTACGAGCAGTACTTC. It is translated as CAWSVRRGDYEQYF.

Notes on this clone: A much larger clone lies one base from this, so it may be a read error. The chain couples TRBV11-2 to TRBJ2-7; TRBD1 matches 11 bases. V was clipped by 5 bases and J by 3 bases; unmatched bases: 6. This CDR3 comprises 15 residues. Germline values: CDR1 SGHAT, CDR2 FQNNGV. The CDR3 nucleotides read TGTGCCAGCAGCCCAACCGGGACAGGGGGCTACGAGCAGTACTTC. It translates to CASSPTGTGGYEQYF.

The gene calls are TRBV7-9 and TRBJ1-6, with TRBD1 matching 7 bases. J was trimmed by 9 bases and V by 1 base; bases with no gene match: 9. Germline V gives CDR1 SEHNR, CDR2 FQNEAQ (reference sequence). The CDR3 consists of 16 residues. DNA for the CDR3: TGTGCCAGCAGCTTAGGATTGACAGGGTGGAGTTCACCCCTCCACTTT. This encodes CASSLGLTGWSSPLHF.

The chain couples TRBV20-1 to TRBJ1-4; D remains unclear. V lost 4 bases to trimming and J lost 8 bases, with 8 bases between them. CDR1 and CDR2 (germline): DFQATT, SNEGSKA (reference sequence). The CDR3 contains 11 residues. For the CDR3, the DNA is TGCAGTGCTACCTCCCCCGAAAAACTGTTTTTT. It specifies CSATSPEKLFF.

The genes are TRBV4-1 and TRBJ2-2; perhaps TRBD2 as D (6 bases). The CDR3 has 17 amino acids. The V end was cut by 0 bases, the J end by 1 base, with 12 bases between. CDR1 MGHRA and CDR2 YSYEKL come from the germline V gene. CDR3 coding DNA: TGCGCCAGCAGCCAAGAGGTCTTAGCGGTGAACACCGGGGAGCTGTTTTTT. Residues: CASSQEVLAVNTGELFF.

As regards this clone: The sample contains more than one DNA sequence encoding this CDR3. The V call is TRBV6-1, the J call TRBJ2-7; a possible D gene is TRBD1 (6 bases). In germline, CDR1 is MNHNS, CDR2 SASEGT. The CDR3 extends over 12 amino acids. V was trimmed by 8 bases and J by 0 bases, leaving 8 bases between them. The CDR3 DNA follows: TGTGCCAGCGGCAGGGGCTCCTACGAGCAGTACTTC. It is translated as CASGRGSYEQYF.

The chain employs TRBV27 and TRBJ2-5, with D perhaps matching TRBD2 (5 bases). The germline V gene encodes CDR1 MNHEY and CDR2 SMNVEV (reference sequence). The CDR3 runs to 13 residues. V dropped 3 bases and J dropped 5 bases, with 10 bases sitting between them. In nucleotides, the CDR3 is TGTGCCAGCAGTTTTGGGCTAGCTGAGACCCAGTACTTC. Translated, it gives CASSFGLAETQYF.

Details on this clone: The sample carries other DNA sequences with the same CDR3. The chain joins TRBV10-1 to TRBJ2-3, with 10 positions matching TRBD2. CDR1 is WNHNN, CDR2 SYGVQD, per germline (reference sequence). V gave up 0 bases and J gave up 1 base; unmatched junction bases: 1. This CDR3 region has 16 residues. The CDR3 coding sequence is TGCGCCAGCAGTGAGTCCCTAGCGGGGGGCACAGATACGCAGTATTTT. As protein: CASSESLAGGTDTQYF.

The chain links TRBV7-2 to TRBJ1-2, with TRBD1 matching over 8 bases. This CDR3 region has 14 residues. Trimming cost V 2 bases and J 8 bases; bases outside gene matches: 7. The germline CDR1 and CDR2 sequences are SGHTA and FQGNSA. For the CDR3, the DNA is TGTGCCAGCAGCTTACCACAGGGGGTAGGAGGCTACACCTTC. It specifies CASSLPQGVGGYTF.

V usage is TRBV6-5 and J usage is TRBJ1-2; D ambiguous. Trimming removed 4 bases at V and 1 base at J, with 7 bases between. The CDR3 contains 13 residues. CDR1 MNHEY and CDR2 SVGAGI come from the germline V gene. CDR3 sequence (DNA): TGTGCCAGCAGTTTCGGATATAACTATGGCTACACCTTC. Its translation is CASSFGYNYGYTF.

This sequence joins TRBV10-3 and TRBJ2-7; D is perhaps TRBD1 or TRBD2 (5 bases each). The V end was cut by 2 bases, the J end by 0 bases, with 14 bases between. The CDR3 contains 16 residues. CDR1 is ENHRY and CDR2 is SYGVKD in the germline V gene. The CDR3 coding sequence is TGTGCCATCAGTGAGATGAAGGCCGGGACCTCCTACGAGCAGTACTTC. Translation: CAISEMKAGTSYEQYF.

This rearrangement joins TRBV9 to TRBJ2-2; D unresolved. Trimming shortened V by 0 bases and J by 4 bases, and 13 bases separated the two germline ends. From germline, CDR1 is SGDLS and CDR2 YYNGEE. The length of the CDR3 is 16 residues. The CDR3 DNA reads TGTGCCAGCAGCGTAGACGCAATCGCCTTCACCGGGGAGCTGTTTTTT. This encodes CASSVDAIAFTGELFF.

V and J are TRBV28 and TRBJ1-1, with D possibly being TRBD1 (5 bases). The V gene's germline CDR1 is MDHEN and CDR2 SYDVKM. CDR3 length: 15 amino acids. Trimming removed 3 bases at V and 0 bases at J, with 11 bases between. The CDR3 here is CASSLTDTMNTEAFF. For the CDR3, the DNA is TGTGCCAGCAGTTTGACGGACACCATGAACACTGAAGCTTTCTTT.

The V call is TRBV6-5, the J call TRBJ2-7, with 8 bases that match TRBD2. V gave up 3 bases and J gave up 6 bases; unmatched junction bases: 4. This CDR3 region has 13 residues. Germline CDR1 MNHEY, CDR2 SVGAGI. CDR3 region: CASSYFGGVEQYF. The CDR3 DNA reads TGTGCCAGCAGTTATTTCGGGGGGGTCGAGCAGTACTTC.

Only one count was recorded for this clone. The V gene is TRBV7-9, the J gene TRBJ2-5, with TRBD2 as a possible D gene (6 bases). The CDR3 runs 15 residues. The V end was cut by 1 base, the J end by 5 bases, with 14 bases between. CDR1 and CDR2 from the germline V gene are SEHNR and FQNEAQ (reference sequence). CDR3 sequence (DNA): TGTGCCAGCAGCTTAGTTACGGGAGTGGGGGAGACCCAGTACTTC. As protein: CASSLVTGVGETQYF. The full variable domain, completed using reference TRBV7-9 and TRBJ2-5, is DTGVSQNPRHKITKRGQNVTFRCDPISEHNRLYWYRQTLGQGPEFLTYFQNEAQLEKSRLLSDRFSAERPKGSFSTLEIQRTEQGDSAMYLCASSLVTGVGETQYFGPGTRLLVL.